Shown below are 28 T cell receptor beta chains from a single sample sequenced in a study of T-cell memory formation after mild COVID-19. TCRdb passed the 5' RACE reads through MiXCR, listing each CDR3 protein once. The top ten clones hold roughly 20% of a sample with under 300,000 distinct CDR3 sequences, about a sixth of them seen once. The sample was PBMCs or a T cell subset sorted from them (not recorded which). These receptors were taken from a young man who had mild COVID-19 (a few samples of this study predate the infection). Cell type and time point are not known.

V and J are TRBV6-2 or TRBV6-3 and TRBJ2-6; 12 nucleotides line up with TRBD1. V shed 6 bases and J 2 bases; nucleotides not matched to a gene: 11. The CDR3 covers 19 residues. Germline V gene data show CDR1 as MNHEY and CDR2 as SVGEGT. The CDR3 reads CASRFLFRDRGPGANVLTF. CDR3 in DNA: TGTGCCAGCAGATTCCTATTCCGGGACAGGGGGCCTGGGGCCAACGTCCTGACTTTC.

In this sample, this clonotype turned up a few times. CDR3 nucleotides: TGTGCCAGCTCACCAGCGACAGGGACTCTCGGCTACACCTTC. Its protein is CASSPATGTLGYTF. The V and J genes are TRBV18 and TRBJ1-2; 7 nucleotides line up with TRBD1. Trimming cost V 2 bases and J 8 bases; bases outside gene matches: 8. Germline values: CDR1 KGHSH, CDR2 LQKENI. The CDR3 covers 14 residues.

The rearrangement joins TRBV7-8 to TRBJ2-1; 13 bases agree with TRBD2. The J segment lost 10 bases and the V segment lost 5 bases, leaving 5 bases of the junction unmatched. Germline V gene data show CDR1 as SGHVS and CDR2 as FQNEAQ. This CDR3 has 14 amino acids. CDR3 protein: CASSLGTSGAEQFF. CDR3 DNA: TGTGCCAGCAGCCTTGGGACTAGCGGGGCAGAGCAGTTCTTC.

This clonotype occurred a few times. The J gene is TRBJ1-2, the V gene TRBV6-5; no clear D. Germline lookup yields CDR1 MNHEY and CDR2 SVGAGI. This CDR3 is built from 14 residues. The V gene lost 6 bases and the J gene lost 2 bases, with 13 bases spanning the gap. CDR3 in DNA: TGTGCCAGCAGCCGATCCGGGAAAAACTATGGCTACACCTTC. Translated: CASSRSGKNYGYTF.

This clonotype occurred a few times. The chain carries TRBV19 and TRBJ2-1; a weak D match, TRBD2 (5 bases). The V end was cut by 8 bases, the J end by 10 bases, with 15 bases between. The CDR3 sequence is 12 residues long. Germline loops: CDR1 LNHDA, CDR2 SQIVND (reference sequence). The chain's CDR3 is CASRGRVKEQFF. As DNA, the CDR3 is TGTGCCAGTCGGGGTAGGGTCAAGGAGCAGTTCTTC.

The chain is built from TRBV5-7 and TRBJ2-5; possibly TRBD1 or TRBD2 for D (5 bases each). TRBV5-7 is annotated as an ORF whose role is uncertain. The CDR3 extends over 14 amino acids. V lost 2 bases to trimming and J lost 4 bases, with 12 bases between them. The CDR3 loop is CASSFSAGRETQYF. In DNA, the CDR3 is TGTGCCAGCAGCTTTTCTGCAGGGAGAGAGACCCAGTACTTC.

J is TRBJ1-2 and V is TRBV15; D is unclear. The CDR3 has 15 amino acids. Trimming took off 0 bases at V and 2 bases at J, with 10 bases between the two ends. Germline V gives CDR1 LNHNV, CDR2 YYDKDF (reference sequence). CDR3 bases: TGTGCCACCAGCAGAGATGTTCGGGAGAACTATGGCTACACCTTC. Translating gives CATSRDVRENYGYTF.

In its sample, this clonotype was seen a few times. CDR3 in amino acids: CASSETGGNGYTF. CDR3 bases: TGCGCCAGCAGTGAGACGGGGGGCAATGGCTACACCTTC. J is TRBJ1-2 and V is TRBV10-2; maybe TRBD1 (6 bases). The CDR3 spans 13 residues. From germline, CDR1 is WSHSY and CDR2 SAAADI. The V end was cut by 2 bases, the J end by 6 bases, with 10 bases between.

This clonotype is a singleton in its sample. This chain uses TRBV30 with TRBJ2-3; D may be TRBD1 (6 bases). CDR3 length: 13 amino acids. Germline V gene lookup returns CDR1 GTSNPN and CDR2 SVGIG (reference sequence). The CDR3 spells CSLSPGAADTQYF. The DNA for the CDR3 is TGTTCTCTATCCCCAGGGGCGGCAGATACGCAGTATTTT.

The J gene is TRBJ2-1, the V gene TRBV5-1; D remains ambiguous. The CDR3 contains 15 residues. Trimming shortened V by 0 bases and J by 4 bases, and 11 bases separated the two germline ends. Germline lookup yields CDR1 SGHRS and CDR2 YFSETQ. The CDR3 loop is CASSLAAQLYNEQFF. In nucleotides, the CDR3 is TGCGCCAGCAGCTTGGCGGCGCAGCTATACAATGAGCAGTTCTTC.

In its sample, this clonotype was seen a few times. The V call is TRBV29-1, the J call TRBJ2-3; D is tentatively TRBD1 or TRBD2 (6 bases each). The V and J ends lost 7 bases and 3 bases respectively, with 14 bases between them. Per germline, CDR1 SQVTM and CDR2 ANQGSEA. The CDR3 spans 13 residues. CDR3 region: CSGGGGQTDTQYF. The CDR3 nucleotides are TGCAGCGGGGGTGGGGGGCAGACAGATACGCAGTATTTT.

The chain joins TRBV29-1 to TRBJ1-2, with a weak D call TRBD1 (5 bases). The V and J ends lost 4 bases and 7 bases respectively, with 22 bases between them. This CDR3 is built from 15 residues. Germline CDR1 is SQVTM and CDR2 is ANQGSEA. The CDR3 loop reads CSVGAPSEGAGGYTF. CDR3 DNA: TGCAGCGTTGGGGCACCCTCTGAAGGGGCAGGTGGCTACACCTTC.

This chain uses TRBV12-3 or TRBV12-4 with TRBJ2-5; 11 bases line up with TRBD1. The CDR3 length is 14 residues. Trimming took 7 bases from V and 3 from J; bases not matched to a gene: 4. CDR3 region: CASNPGQGEETQYF. The CDR3 region has the DNA TGTGCCAGCAACCCGGGACAGGGGGAAGAGACCCAGTACTTC.

The chain uses TRBV7-9 and TRBJ2-3; no definite D call. The CDR3 is 15 amino acids. Germline V lookup: CDR1 SEHNR, CDR2 FQNEAQ (reference sequence). V was clipped by 4 bases and J by 0 bases, with 11 bases between them. CDR3 DNA: TGTGCCAGCAGCTCCGGGCCCCCTAGCACAGATACGCAGTATTTT. This encodes CASSSGPPSTDTQYF.

This clonotype was seen a handful of times. V gene TRBV7-2 combines with J gene TRBJ2-3; the match to TRBD2 covers 7 bases. The germline gives CDR1 SGHTA, CDR2 FQGNSA. J lost 2 bases, V lost 3 bases, and 5 bases had no gene match. The CDR3 spans 15 residues. This CDR3 reads CASSFSGRTTDTQYF. CDR3 in DNA: TGTGCCAGCAGCTTTAGCGGGCGAACCACAGATACGCAGTATTTT.

This clonotype was observed at least ten times. The gene calls are TRBV6-5 and TRBJ2-3; D is unclear. CDR3 length: 14 amino acids. Looked up from germline, CDR1 is MNHEY and CDR2 is SVGAGI. The germline V and J ends were trimmed by 6 bases and 4 bases, with 14 bases remaining between them. The CDR3 loop is CASRLGGSPDTQYF. CDR3 DNA: TGTGCCAGCAGACTGGGCGGTAGCCCAGATACGCAGTATTTT.

The chain combines TRBV4-1 with TRBJ2-6; 7 positions agree with TRBD1. V gave up 1 base and J gave up 3 bases; unmatched junction bases: 3. Germline values: CDR1 MGHRA, CDR2 YSYEKL. This CDR3 spans 16 amino acids. In nucleotides, the CDR3 is TGCGCCAGCAGCCAAGGCCCAGGGGGTGGGGCCAACGTCCTGACTTTC. It codes for CASSQGPGGGANVLTF.

The chain uses TRBV7-3 and TRBJ2-1; the match to TRBD2 covers 12 bases. Germline V CDR1 and CDR2: SGHTA, FQGTGA. This CDR3 spans 14 amino acids. The J segment lost 7 bases and the V segment lost 4 bases, leaving 2 bases of the junction unmatched. CDR3 nucleotide sequence: TGTGCCAGCAGCTCTAGCGGGGGGGCAAATGAGCAGTTCTTC. This codes for CASSSSGGANEQFF.

This clonotype was observed once. The chain uses TRBV5-1 and TRBJ2-2; D is possibly TRBD2 (6 bases). V was trimmed by 3 bases and J by 1 base, leaving 10 bases between them. The CDR3 spans 15 residues. Germline CDR1 SGHRS, CDR2 YFSETQ. CDR3 nucleotide sequence: TGCGCCAGCAGCTGGGCGGGGCAGAACACCGGGGAGCTGTTTTTT. Residues: CASSWAGQNTGELFF. The full variable domain, in which reference TRBV5-1 and TRBJ2-2 provide the parts outside the CDR3, is KAGVTQTPRYLIKTRGQQVTLSCSPISGHRSVSWYQQTPGQGLQFLFEYFSETQRNKGNFPGRFSGRQFSNSRSEMNVSTLELGDSALYLCASSWAGQNTGELFFGEGSRLTVL.

The rearrangement uses TRBV24-1 and TRBJ2-3; 9 bases match TRBD2. CDR1 and CDR2 (germline): KGHDR, SFDVKD. After removal of 9 bases from V and 3 bases from J, the junction contained 12 bases not matched to a gene. This CDR3 is built from 16 residues. The CDR3 is CATVPTASGDTDTQYF. Here the CDR3 DNA reads TGTGCCACCGTCCCGACGGCTAGCGGGGATACAGATACGCAGTATTTT.

This sequence joins TRBV5-1 and TRBJ2-2, with D perhaps assigned TRBD1 or TRBD2 (6 bases each). Germline values: CDR1 SGHRS, CDR2 YFSETQ. This CDR3 has 17 amino acids. The V end lost 4 bases, the J end lost 0 bases, and 16 bases lay between the germline ends. In DNA form, the CDR3 reads TGCGCCAGCAGCGGAGATGGGGGGCACTCGAACACCGGGGAGCTGTTTTTT. It codes for CASSGDGGHSNTGELFF.

This clonotype was found a few times. The chain joins TRBV20-1 to TRBJ2-3; TRBD1 matches at 10 bases. V lost 3 bases and J lost 4; bases outside the gene matches: 10. Looked up from germline, CDR1 is DFQATT and CDR2 is SNEGSKA (reference sequence). CDR3 length equals 16 residues. Here the CDR3 DNA reads TGCAGTGCTAGTCGACCGATAGGGACAGGGGCAGATACGCAGTATTTT. Translated: CSASRPIGTGADTQYF.

This clonotype came up a few times. This chain connects TRBV30 to TRBJ2-3; D remains ambiguous. The CDR3 is 11 amino acids. Germline V gene sequence: CDR1 GTSNPN, CDR2 SVGIG (reference sequence). V shed 3 bases and J shed 4 bases, with 5 bases lying between them. Here the CDR3 DNA reads TGTGCCTGGAGCGCAGCAGATACGCAGTATTTT. Its translation is CAWSAADTQYF.

The chain couples TRBV6-2 or TRBV6-3 to TRBJ1-5, with D unresolved. The CDR3 runs to 12 residues. Trimming shortened V by 0 bases and J by 11 bases, and 8 bases separated the two germline ends. CDR1 is MNHEY and CDR2 is SVGEGT in the germline V gene. The CDR3 DNA is TGTGCCAGCAGTTACTCGGCGGGGACCCAGCATTTT. Its protein product is CASSYSAGTQHF.

This clonotype showed up just a few times. The chain carries TRBV7-9 and TRBJ2-7, with a possible D match to TRBD1 (5 bases). The CDR3 covers 14 residues. The V end lost 4 bases, the J end lost 0 bases, and 10 bases lay between the germline ends. Germline V gene sequence: CDR1 SEHNR, CDR2 FQNEAQ (reference sequence). The CDR3 nucleotides read TGTGCCAGCAGCTCACACAGGCGCTCCTACGAGCAGTACTTC. It encodes CASSSHRRSYEQYF.

This clonotype has more than one count but fewer than ten. The chain has TRBV20-1 and TRBJ2-2; D is undetermined. Germline CDR1 DFQATT, CDR2 SNEGSKA (reference sequence). This CDR3 has 15 residues. The V and J ends lost 3 bases and 3 bases respectively, with 14 bases between them. CDR3 nucleotides: TGCAGTGCTAGTAATCCTATGGGCGACACCGGGGAGCTGTTTTTT. Protein: CSASNPMGDTGELFF.

The chain is built from TRBV7-6 and TRBJ2-1, with 8 positions matching TRBD2. This CDR3 spans 17 amino acids. Trimming cost V 4 bases and J 6 bases; bases outside gene matches: 14. Germline loops: CDR1 SGHVS, CDR2 FNYEAQ. The CDR3 bases are TGTGCCAGCAGCTCCCCGCCCCGGGGGGGATCGGTCAATGAGCAGTTCTTC. Its translation is CASSSPPRGGSVNEQFF.

At least ten counts were recorded for this clonotype. The chain couples TRBV7-6 to TRBJ2-5; a possible D gene is TRBD1 (6 bases). The CDR3 consists of 16 residues. V dropped 2 bases and J dropped 5 bases, with 18 bases sitting between them. Germline CDR1 SGHVS, CDR2 FNYEAQ. The DNA for the CDR3 is TGTGCCAGCAGCTTAAGAACAGGGCCTTCCCAGGAGACCCAGTACTTC. This sequence encodes CASSLRTGPSQETQYF.